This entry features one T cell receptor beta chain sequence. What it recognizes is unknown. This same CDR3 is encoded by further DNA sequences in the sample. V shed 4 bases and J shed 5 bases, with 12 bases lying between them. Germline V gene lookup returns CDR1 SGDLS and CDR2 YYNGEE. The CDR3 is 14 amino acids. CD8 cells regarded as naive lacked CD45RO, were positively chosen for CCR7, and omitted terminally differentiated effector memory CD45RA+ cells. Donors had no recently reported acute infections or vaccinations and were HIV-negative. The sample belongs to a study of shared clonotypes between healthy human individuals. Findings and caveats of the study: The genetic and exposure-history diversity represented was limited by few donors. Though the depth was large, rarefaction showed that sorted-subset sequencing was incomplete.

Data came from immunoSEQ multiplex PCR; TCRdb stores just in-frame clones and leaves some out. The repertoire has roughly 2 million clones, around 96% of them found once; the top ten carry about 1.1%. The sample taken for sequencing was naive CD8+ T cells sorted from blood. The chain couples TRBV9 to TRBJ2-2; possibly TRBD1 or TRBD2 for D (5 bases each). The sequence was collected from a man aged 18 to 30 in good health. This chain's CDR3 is CASSPGDGTGELFF. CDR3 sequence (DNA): TGTGCCAGCAGCCCCGGGGACGGAACCGGGGAGCTGTTTTTT.